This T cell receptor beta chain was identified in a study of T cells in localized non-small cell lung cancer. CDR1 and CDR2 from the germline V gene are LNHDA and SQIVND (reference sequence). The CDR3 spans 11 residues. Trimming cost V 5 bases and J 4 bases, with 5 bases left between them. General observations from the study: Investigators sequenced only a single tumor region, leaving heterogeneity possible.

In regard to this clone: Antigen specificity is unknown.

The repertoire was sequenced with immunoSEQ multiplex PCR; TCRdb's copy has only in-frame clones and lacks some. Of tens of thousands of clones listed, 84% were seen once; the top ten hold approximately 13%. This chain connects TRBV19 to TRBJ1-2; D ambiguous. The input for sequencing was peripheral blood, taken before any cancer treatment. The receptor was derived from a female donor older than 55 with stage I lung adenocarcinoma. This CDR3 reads CASSRTYGYTF. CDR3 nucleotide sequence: TGTGCCAGTAGTCGGACCTATGGCTACACCTTC. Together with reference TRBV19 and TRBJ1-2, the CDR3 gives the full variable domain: DGGITQSPKYLFRKEGQNVTLSCEQNLNHDAMYWYRQDPGQGLRLIYYSQIVNDFQKGDIAEGYSVSREKKESFPLTVTSAQKNPTAFYLCASSRTYGYTFGSGTRLTVV.